This TCR beta chain was identified in a study of HIV-infected patients and healthy controls. All unsorted peripheral T cells were captured because whole blood was used without fractionation. Alpha and beta constant-region primers primed reverse transcription of around 500 ng RNA. Using multiplexing indices, alpha and beta chain libraries were generated apart by chain-specific third strand synthesis. A single primer pair per chain amplified all rearrangements, with per-molecule barcodes. Second strand DNA was synthesized using a primer at the SP2 site. One entry per CDR3 protein, called by TCRdb with MiXCR from the 5' RACE reads. Of tens of thousands of distinct CDR3 sequences in the sample, 8.5% to 9% were seen once. This clonotype was recorded many times. The CDR3 runs 14 residues. The V end was cut by 9 bases, the J end by 5 bases, with 16 bases between. Germline V gene sequence: CDR1 ENHRY, CDR2 SYGVKD.

The sequence was obtained from an adult in good health. Sequencing input: blood. The gene calls are TRBV10-3 and TRBJ2-2; the D call may be TRBD1 or TRBD2 (5 bases each). The CDR3 here is CAIPTGPGTGELFF. In DNA form, the CDR3 reads TGTGCCATACCAACAGGCCCGGGGACCGGGGAGCTGTTTTTT.